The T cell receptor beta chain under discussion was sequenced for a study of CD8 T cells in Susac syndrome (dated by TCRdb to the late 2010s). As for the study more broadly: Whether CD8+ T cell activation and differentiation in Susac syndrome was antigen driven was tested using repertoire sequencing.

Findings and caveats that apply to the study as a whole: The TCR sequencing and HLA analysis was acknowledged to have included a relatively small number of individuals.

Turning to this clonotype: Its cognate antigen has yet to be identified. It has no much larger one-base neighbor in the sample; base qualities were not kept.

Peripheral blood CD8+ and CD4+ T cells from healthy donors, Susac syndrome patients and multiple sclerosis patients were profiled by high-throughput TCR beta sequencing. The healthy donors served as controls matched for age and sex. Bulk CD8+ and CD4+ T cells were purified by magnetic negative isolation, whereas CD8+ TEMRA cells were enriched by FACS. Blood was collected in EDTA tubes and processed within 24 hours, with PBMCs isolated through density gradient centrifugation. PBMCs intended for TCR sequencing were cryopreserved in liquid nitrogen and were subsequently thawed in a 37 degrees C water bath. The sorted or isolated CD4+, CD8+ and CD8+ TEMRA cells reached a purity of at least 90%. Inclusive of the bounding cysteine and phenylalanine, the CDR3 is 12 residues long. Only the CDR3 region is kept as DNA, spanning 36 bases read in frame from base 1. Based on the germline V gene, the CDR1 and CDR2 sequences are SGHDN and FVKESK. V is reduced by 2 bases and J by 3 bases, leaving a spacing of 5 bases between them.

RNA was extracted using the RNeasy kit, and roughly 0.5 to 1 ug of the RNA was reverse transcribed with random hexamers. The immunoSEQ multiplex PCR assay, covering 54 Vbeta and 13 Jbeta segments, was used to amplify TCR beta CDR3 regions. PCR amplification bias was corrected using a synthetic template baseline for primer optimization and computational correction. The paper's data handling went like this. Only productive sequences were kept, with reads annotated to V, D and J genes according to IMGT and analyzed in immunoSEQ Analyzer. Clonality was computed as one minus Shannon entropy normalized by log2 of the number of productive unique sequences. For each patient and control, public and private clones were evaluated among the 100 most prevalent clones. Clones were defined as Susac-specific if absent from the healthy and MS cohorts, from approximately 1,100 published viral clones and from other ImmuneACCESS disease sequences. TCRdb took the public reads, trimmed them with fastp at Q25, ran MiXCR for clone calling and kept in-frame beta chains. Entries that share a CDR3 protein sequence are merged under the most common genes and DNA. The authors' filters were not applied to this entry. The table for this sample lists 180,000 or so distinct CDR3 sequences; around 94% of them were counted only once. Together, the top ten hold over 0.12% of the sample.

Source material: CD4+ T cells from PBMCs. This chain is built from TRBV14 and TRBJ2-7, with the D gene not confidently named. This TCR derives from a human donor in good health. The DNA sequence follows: TGTGCCAGCAGCCAAAAAGACTACGAGCAGTACTTC. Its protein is CASSQKDYEQYF. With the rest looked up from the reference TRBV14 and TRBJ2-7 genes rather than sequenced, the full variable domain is EAGVTQFPSHSVIEKGQTVTLRCDPISGHDNLYWYRRVMGKEIKFLLHFVKESKQDESGMPNNRFLAERTGGTYSTLKVQPAELEDSGVYFCASSQKDYEQYFGPGTRLTVT.